Reported below is one T cell receptor beta chain. Its specificity is not known. Data came from immunoSEQ multiplex PCR; TCRdb stores just in-frame clones and leaves some out. The profile shows tens of thousands of clones, roughly 95% of them singletons. This specimen belongs to a study of human thymus T cells. Study-wide findings and caveats: Related work found strong thymic repertoire overlap between unrelated individuals.

Germline V gene data show CDR1 as SGHVT and CDR2 as SQSDAQ. The CDR3 has 14 amino acids. V shed 5 bases and J 0 bases; nucleotides not matched to a gene: 2. Thymic resections from corrective heart surgery supplied the tissue. Samples came from healthy Finnish infants during open corrective cardiac surgery. This clonotype was sampled from a girl under three years old with a congenital heart defect but otherwise immunologically healthy. V usage is TRBV7-4 and J usage is TRBJ1-1, with TRBD1 matching over 8 bases. Sequencing was carried out using thymus tissue. CDR3 sequence reads: CASSRTGMNTEAFF. CDR3 nucleotide sequence: TGTGCCAGCAGCCGGACAGGGATGAACACTGAAGCTTTCTTT.